This is a list of T cell receptor beta chains from one sample in a study of CD8 T cells in ankylosing spondylitis. TCRdb recomputed calls from the 5' RACE reads with MiXCR, one row per CDR3 protein. Found here are about 150,000 distinct CDR3 sequences, 44% of them singletons; the top ten hold 13% to 15%. The sequenced material came from synovial fluid, either unsorted or a sorted T cell fraction (not recorded which). Every receptor here comes from a male donor with ankylosing spondylitis. The CDR3 runs from the conserved cysteine through the conserved F or W. D genes are given only for firm matches. Clone size is shown for a subset of rows, as once, few, many or a class of expanded clone.

j_call: TRBJ2-1
d_call: TRBD2
clone_size: once
v_call: TRBV9
cdr3_aa: CASSVASGGWYEQFF
cdr3_nt: TGTGCCAGCAGCGTAGCGAGCGGGGGGTGGTATGAGCAGTTCTTC

j_call: TRBJ2-7
d_call: .
clone_size: .
v_call: TRBV16
cdr3_aa: CASSALALTSYEQYF
cdr3_nt: TGTGCCAGCAGCGCACTAGCCCTAACCTCCTACGAGCAGTACTTC

j_call: TRBJ2-2
d_call: .
clone_size: .
v_call: TRBV15
cdr3_aa: CATSRDIAYTGELFF
cdr3_nt: TGTGCCACCAGCAGAGATATCGCTTACACCGGGGAGCTGTTTTTT

j_call: TRBJ2-7
d_call: TRBD1
clone_size: few
v_call: TRBV10-3
cdr3_aa: CAISRGYYEQYF
cdr3_nt: TGTGCCATCAGCAGGGGGTACTACGAGCAGTACTTC

j_call: TRBJ2-2
d_call: TRBD2
clone_size: .
v_call: TRBV14
cdr3_aa: CASSQWTSRTGELFF
cdr3_nt: TGTGCCAGCAGCCAGTGGACTAGCAGGACCGGGGAGCTGTTTTTT

j_call: TRBJ2-7
d_call: .
clone_size: .
v_call: TRBV28
cdr3_aa: CASSFRTDRAYEQYF
cdr3_nt: TGTGCCAGCAGTTTTCGGACGGACAGAGCCTACGAGCAGTACTTC

j_call: TRBJ2-3
d_call: .
clone_size: .
v_call: TRBV2
cdr3_aa: CARAGDGYTDTQYF
cdr3_nt: TGTGCCAGGGCTGGGGACGGATACACAGATACGCAGTATTTT

j_call: TRBJ1-3
d_call: .
clone_size: .
v_call: TRBV28
cdr3_aa: CASRGQSGNTIYF
cdr3_nt: TGTGCCAGCAGAGGGCAGAGTGGAAACACCATATATTTT

j_call: TRBJ2-1
d_call: .
clone_size: .
v_call: TRBV6-5
cdr3_aa: CASSYNPSGDNEQFF
cdr3_nt: TGTGCCAGCAGTTATAATCCATCGGGAGACAATGAGCAGTTCTTC

j_call: TRBJ2-2
d_call: .
clone_size: many
v_call: TRBV6-4
cdr3_aa: CASSESGPPGELFF
cdr3_nt: TGTGCCAGCAGTGAATCCGGACCACCCGGGGAGCTGTTTTTT

j_call: TRBJ2-7
d_call: .
clone_size: few
v_call: TRBV4-3
cdr3_aa: CASSPRRGDSYEQYF
cdr3_nt: TGCGCCAGCAGCCCCCGCCGGGGCGACTCCTACGAGCAGTACTTC

j_call: TRBJ2-1
d_call: .
clone_size: .
v_call: TRBV11-1
cdr3_aa: CASSFGTGGEQFF
cdr3_nt: TGTGCCAGCAGCTTCGGGACTGGCGGGGAGCAGTTCTTC

j_call: TRBJ2-6
d_call: TRBD2
clone_size: many
v_call: TRBV4-1
cdr3_aa: CASSQEPPSGISSGANVLTF
cdr3_nt: TGCGCCAGCAGCCAAGAACCTCCTAGCGGGATCAGCTCTGGGGCCAACGTCCTGACTTTC

j_call: TRBJ2-7
d_call: TRBD2
clone_size: .
v_call: TRBV12-3/TRBV12-4
cdr3_aa: CASSRRTSGQPYEQYF
cdr3_nt: TGTGCCAGCAGTAGAAGGACTAGCGGTCAACCTTACGAGCAGTACTTC

j_call: TRBJ2-7
d_call: .
clone_size: .
v_call: TRBV15
cdr3_aa: CATSRAEGVSYEQYF
cdr3_nt: TGTGCCACCAGCAGAGCGGAGGGGGTTTCCTACGAGCAGTACTTC

j_call: TRBJ2-6
d_call: TRBD1
clone_size: .
v_call: TRBV12-3/TRBV12-4
cdr3_aa: CASSPDRRKLSGANVLTF
cdr3_nt: TGTGCCAGCAGCCCGGACAGGAGAAAACTCTCTGGGGCCAACGTCCTGACTTTC

j_call: TRBJ1-1
d_call: TRBD1
clone_size: many
v_call: TRBV7-6
cdr3_aa: CASSLDGTGGTTEAFF
cdr3_nt: TGTGCCAGCAGCTTAGACGGGACAGGCGGAACCACTGAAGCTTTCTTT

j_call: TRBJ1-5
d_call: .
clone_size: .
v_call: TRBV6-1
cdr3_aa: CASSDRGVNQPQHF
cdr3_nt: TGTGCCAGCAGTGACAGGGGAGTCAATCAGCCCCAGCATTTT

j_call: TRBJ2-3
d_call: TRBD2
clone_size: few
v_call: TRBV6-1
cdr3_aa: CASSEVAGGPDTQYF
cdr3_nt: TGTGCCAGCAGTGAGGTAGCGGGGGGTCCAGATACGCAGTATTTT

j_call: TRBJ2-4
d_call: .
clone_size: .
v_call: TRBV4-2
cdr3_aa: CASSLLAKNIQYF
cdr3_nt: TGTGCCAGCAGCCTCCTAGCCAAAAACATTCAGTACTTC

j_call: TRBJ1-2
d_call: TRBD1
clone_size: .
v_call: TRBV5-1
cdr3_aa: CASSPGQGASGGYTF
cdr3_nt: TGCGCCAGCAGCCCCGGACAGGGGGCCTCTGGGGGCTACACCTTC

j_call: TRBJ1-6
d_call: .
clone_size: many
v_call: TRBV4-1
cdr3_aa: CASSHVRENSPLHF
cdr3_nt: TGCGCCAGCAGCCACGTCAGGGAAAATTCACCCCTCCACTTT